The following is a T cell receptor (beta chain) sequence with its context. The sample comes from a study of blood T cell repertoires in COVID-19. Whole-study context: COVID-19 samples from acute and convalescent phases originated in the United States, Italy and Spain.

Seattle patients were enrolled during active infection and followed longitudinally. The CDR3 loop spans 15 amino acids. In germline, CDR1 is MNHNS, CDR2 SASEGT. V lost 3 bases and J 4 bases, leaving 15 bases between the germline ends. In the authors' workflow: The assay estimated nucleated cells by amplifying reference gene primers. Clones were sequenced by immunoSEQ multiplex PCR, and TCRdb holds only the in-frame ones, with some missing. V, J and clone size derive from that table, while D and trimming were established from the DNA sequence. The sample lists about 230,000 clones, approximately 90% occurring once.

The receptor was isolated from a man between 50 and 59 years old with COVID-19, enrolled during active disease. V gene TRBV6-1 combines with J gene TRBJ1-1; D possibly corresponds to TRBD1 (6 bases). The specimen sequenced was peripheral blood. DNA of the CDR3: TGTGCCAGCAGTGAGCATAGGGGGGGAGGCACTGAAGCTTTCTTT. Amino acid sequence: CASSEHRGGGTEAFF.